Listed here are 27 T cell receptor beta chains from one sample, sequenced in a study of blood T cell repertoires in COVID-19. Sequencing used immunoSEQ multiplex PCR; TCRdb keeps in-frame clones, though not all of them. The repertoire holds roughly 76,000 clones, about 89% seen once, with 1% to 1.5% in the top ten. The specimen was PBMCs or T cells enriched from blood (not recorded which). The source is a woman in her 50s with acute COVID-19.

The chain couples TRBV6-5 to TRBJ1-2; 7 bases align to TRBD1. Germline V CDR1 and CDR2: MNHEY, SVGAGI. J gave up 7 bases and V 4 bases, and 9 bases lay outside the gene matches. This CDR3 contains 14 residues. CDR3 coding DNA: TGTGCCAGCAGTTTGGAGGGGGCGCTGGGTGGCTACACCTTC. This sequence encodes CASSLEGALGGYTF.

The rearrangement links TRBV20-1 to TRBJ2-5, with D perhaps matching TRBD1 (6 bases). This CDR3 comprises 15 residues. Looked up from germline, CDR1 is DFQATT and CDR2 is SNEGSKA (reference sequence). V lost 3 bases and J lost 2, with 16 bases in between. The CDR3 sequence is CSASYQGTSQETQYF. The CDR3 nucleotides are TGCAGTGCTAGTTACCAGGGGACAAGTCAAGAGACCCAGTACTTC.

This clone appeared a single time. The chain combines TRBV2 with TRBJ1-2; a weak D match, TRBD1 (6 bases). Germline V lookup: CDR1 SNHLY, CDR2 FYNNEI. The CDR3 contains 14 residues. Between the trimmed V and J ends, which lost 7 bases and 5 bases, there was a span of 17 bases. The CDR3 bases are TGTGCCAGCACCGAAGATTCAGGGGTATATGGCTACACCTTC. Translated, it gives CASTEDSGVYGYTF.

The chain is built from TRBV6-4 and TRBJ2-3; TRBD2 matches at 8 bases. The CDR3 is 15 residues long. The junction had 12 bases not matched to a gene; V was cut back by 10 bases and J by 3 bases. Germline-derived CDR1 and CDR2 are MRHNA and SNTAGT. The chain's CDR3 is CATSFRGGETDTQYF. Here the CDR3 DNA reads TGTGCCACTTCATTTCGGGGGGGCGAAACAGATACGCAGTATTTT.

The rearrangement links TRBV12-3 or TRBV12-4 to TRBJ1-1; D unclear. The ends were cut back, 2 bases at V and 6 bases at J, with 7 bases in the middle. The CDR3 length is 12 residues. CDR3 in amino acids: CASSLPRAEAFF. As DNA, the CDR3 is TGTGCCAGCAGTTTACCCCGCGCTGAAGCTTTCTTT.

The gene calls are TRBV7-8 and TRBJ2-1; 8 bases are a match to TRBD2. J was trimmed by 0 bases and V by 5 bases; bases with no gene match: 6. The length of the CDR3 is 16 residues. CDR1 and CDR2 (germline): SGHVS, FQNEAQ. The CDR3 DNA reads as TGTGCCAGCAGCGCCAGCGGGAGATACTCCTACAATGAGCAGTTCTTC. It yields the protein CASSASGRYSYNEQFF.

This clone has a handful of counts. CDR3 loop: CASSQTATWADEQFF. CDR3 in DNA: TGTGCCAGCAGCCAGACGGCTACCTGGGCAGATGAGCAGTTCTTC. The chain joins TRBV11-2 to TRBJ2-1; D remains unclear. Germline V gene sequence: CDR1 SGHAT, CDR2 FQNNGV. V lost 5 bases and J lost 8, with 19 bases in between. The CDR3 has 15 residues.

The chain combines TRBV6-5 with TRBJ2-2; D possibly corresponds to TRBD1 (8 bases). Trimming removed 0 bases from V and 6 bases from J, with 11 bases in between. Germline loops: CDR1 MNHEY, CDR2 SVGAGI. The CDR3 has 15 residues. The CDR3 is CASSYSTGGAGELFF. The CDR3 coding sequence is TGTGCCAGCAGTTACTCTACAGGGGGGGCCGGGGAGCTGTTTTTT.

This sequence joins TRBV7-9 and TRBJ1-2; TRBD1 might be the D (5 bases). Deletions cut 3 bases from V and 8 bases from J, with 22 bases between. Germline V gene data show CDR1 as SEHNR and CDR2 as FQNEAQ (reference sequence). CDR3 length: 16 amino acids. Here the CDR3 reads CASSLGGRFQIEGYTF. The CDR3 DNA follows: TGTGCCAGCAGCTTGGGGGGGAGGTTTCAGATCGAGGGCTACACCTTC.

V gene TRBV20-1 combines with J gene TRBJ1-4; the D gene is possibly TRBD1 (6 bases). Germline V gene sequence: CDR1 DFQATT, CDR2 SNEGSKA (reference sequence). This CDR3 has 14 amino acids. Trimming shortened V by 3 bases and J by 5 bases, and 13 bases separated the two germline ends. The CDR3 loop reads CSASIGQLNEKLFF. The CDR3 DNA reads TGCAGTGCTAGTATCGGACAGCTGAATGAAAAACTGTTTTTT.

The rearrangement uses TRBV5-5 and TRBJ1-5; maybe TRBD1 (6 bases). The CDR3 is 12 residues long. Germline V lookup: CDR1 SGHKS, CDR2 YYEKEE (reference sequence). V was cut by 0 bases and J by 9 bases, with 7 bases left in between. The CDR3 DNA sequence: TGTGCCAGCAGCTTGGAACAGGGGCCCCAGCATTTT. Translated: CASSLEQGPQHF. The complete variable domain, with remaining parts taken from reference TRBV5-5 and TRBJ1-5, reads DAGVTQSPTHLIKTRGQQVTLRCSPISGHKSVSWYQQVLGQGPQFIFQYYEKEERGRGNFPDRFSARQFPNYSSELNVNALLLGDSALYLCASSLEQGPQHFGDGTRLSIL.

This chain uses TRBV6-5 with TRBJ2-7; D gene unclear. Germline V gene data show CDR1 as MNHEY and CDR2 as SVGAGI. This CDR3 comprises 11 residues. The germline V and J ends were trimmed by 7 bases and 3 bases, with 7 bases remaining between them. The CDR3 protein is CASKQVYEQYF. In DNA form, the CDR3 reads TGTGCCAGCAAGCAGGTCTACGAGCAGTACTTC.

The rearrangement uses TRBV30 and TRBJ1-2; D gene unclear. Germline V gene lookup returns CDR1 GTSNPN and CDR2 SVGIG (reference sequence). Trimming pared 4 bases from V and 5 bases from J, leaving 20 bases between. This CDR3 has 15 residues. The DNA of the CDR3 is TGTGCCTGGAACCTAGGGAGGGATAGAGCTTATGGCTACACCTTC. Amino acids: CAWNLGRDRAYGYTF.

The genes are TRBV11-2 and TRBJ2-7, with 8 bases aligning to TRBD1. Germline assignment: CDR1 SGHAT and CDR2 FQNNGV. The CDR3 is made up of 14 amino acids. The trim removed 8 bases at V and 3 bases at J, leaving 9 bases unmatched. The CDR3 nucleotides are TGTGCCAGCCAAGAAGCAGGGGGCGTCTACGAGCAGTACTTC. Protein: CASQEAGGVYEQYF.

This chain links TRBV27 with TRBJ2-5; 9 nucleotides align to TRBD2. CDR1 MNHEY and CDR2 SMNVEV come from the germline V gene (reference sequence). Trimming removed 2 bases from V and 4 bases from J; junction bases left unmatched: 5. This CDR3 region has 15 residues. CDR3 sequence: CASSLMVAGVETQYF. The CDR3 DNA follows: TGTGCCAGCAGTTTAATGGTAGCGGGAGTAGAGACCCAGTACTTC.

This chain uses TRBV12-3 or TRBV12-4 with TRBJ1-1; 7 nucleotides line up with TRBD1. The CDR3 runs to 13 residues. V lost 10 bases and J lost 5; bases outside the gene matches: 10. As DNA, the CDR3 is TGTGCCACCAGCCGGACAGGTGGGACTGAAGCTTTCTTT. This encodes CATSRTGGTEAFF.

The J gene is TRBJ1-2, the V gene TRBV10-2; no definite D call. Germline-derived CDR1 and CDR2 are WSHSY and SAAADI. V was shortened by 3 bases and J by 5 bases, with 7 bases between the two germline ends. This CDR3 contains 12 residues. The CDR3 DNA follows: TGCGCCAGCAGTGACACGGAGTATGGCTACACCTTC. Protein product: CASSDTEYGYTF.

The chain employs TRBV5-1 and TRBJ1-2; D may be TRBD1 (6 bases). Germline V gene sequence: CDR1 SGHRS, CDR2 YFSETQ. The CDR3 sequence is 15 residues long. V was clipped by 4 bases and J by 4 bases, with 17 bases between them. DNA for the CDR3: TGCGCCAGCAGCGGTCGCTTGACAGGCCTCTATGGCTACACCTTC. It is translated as CASSGRLTGLYGYTF.

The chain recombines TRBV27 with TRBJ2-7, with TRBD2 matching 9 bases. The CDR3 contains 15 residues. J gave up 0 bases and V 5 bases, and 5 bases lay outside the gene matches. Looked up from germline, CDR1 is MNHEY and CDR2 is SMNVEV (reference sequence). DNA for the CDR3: TGTGCCAGCAGTCCTCTAGCGGGGAGCTCCTACGAGCAGTACTTC. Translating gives CASSPLAGSSYEQYF.

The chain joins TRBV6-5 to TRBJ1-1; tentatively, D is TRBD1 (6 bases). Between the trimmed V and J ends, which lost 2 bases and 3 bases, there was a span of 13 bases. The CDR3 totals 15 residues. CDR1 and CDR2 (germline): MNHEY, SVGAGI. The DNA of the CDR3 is TGTGCCAGCAGTTACGCCGGACAGTTCGACACTGAAGCTTTCTTT. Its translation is CASSYAGQFDTEAFF.

The CDR3 DNA sequence: TGTGCCAGCAGCCGAAACGCGGACAGGGGCACTGAAGCTTTCTTT. Protein product: CASSRNADRGTEAFF. The V gene is TRBV7-8, the J gene TRBJ1-1; TRBD1 matches 9 bases. Germline V gives CDR1 SGHVS, CDR2 FQNEAQ. With 5 bases clipped from V and 4 bases from J, the junction kept 8 bases outside the gene matches. There are 15 residues in the CDR3.

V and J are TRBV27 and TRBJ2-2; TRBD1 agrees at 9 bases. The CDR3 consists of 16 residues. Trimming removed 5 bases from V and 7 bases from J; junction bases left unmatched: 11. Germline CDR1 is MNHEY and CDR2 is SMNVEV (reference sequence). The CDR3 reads CASSPGTGWKVGELFF. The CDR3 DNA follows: TGTGCCAGCAGTCCAGGGACAGGGTGGAAGGTCGGGGAGCTGTTTTTT.

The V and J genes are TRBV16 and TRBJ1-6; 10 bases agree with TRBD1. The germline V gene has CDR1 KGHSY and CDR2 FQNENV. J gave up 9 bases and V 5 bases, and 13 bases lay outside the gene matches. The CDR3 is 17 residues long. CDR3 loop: CASSRNRDRGGGSPLHF. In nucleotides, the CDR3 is TGTGCCAGCAGCAGAAACCGGGACAGGGGAGGAGGTTCACCCCTCCACTTT.

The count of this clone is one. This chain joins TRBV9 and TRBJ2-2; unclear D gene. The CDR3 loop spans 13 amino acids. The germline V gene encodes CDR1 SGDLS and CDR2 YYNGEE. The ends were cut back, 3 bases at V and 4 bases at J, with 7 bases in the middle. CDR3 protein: CASSAPLTGELFF. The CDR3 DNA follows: TGTGCCAGCAGCGCCCCCCTCACCGGGGAGCTGTTTTTT.

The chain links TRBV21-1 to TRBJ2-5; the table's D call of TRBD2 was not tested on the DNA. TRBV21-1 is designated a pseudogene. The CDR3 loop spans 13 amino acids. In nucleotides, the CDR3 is TGTGCCAGCAGCAAACCCCCTCGAGAGACCCAGTACTTC. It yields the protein CASSKPPRETQYF.

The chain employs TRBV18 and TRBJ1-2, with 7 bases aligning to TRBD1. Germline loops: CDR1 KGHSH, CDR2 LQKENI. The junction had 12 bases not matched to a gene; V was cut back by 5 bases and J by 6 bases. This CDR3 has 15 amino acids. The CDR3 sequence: CASSKTRDSRDGYTF. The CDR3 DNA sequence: TGTGCCAGCTCAAAAACCCGGGACAGCCGGGATGGCTACACCTTC.

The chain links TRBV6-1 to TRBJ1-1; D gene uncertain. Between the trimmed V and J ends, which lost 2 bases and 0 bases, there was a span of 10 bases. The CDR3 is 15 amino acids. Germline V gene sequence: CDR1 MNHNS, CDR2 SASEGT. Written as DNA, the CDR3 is TGTGCCAGCAGTGAACTCTTCACAGTGAACACTGAAGCTTTCTTT. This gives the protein CASSELFTVNTEAFF.